Listed here are 20 T cell receptor beta chains from one sample, sequenced in a study of T cell responses to AZD1222 COVID-19 vaccine. The repertoire was sequenced with immunoSEQ multiplex PCR; TCRdb's copy has only in-frame clones and lacks some. This table has 80,000 to 100,000 clones, 89% appearing once. Sequencing used peripheral blood, obtained on day 0 of MenACWY control vaccination. The receptors derive from an adult in good health.

The chain is built from TRBV7-9 and TRBJ1-2; TRBD1 might be the D (6 bases). Trimming took 4 bases from V and 2 from J, leaving 11 bases between them. Germline values: CDR1 SEHNR, CDR2 FQNEAQ (reference sequence). The CDR3 is made up of 14 amino acids. The CDR3 DNA sequence: TGTGCCAGCAGCTCTGGGACACAGAACTATGGCTACACCTTC. Residues: CASSSGTQNYGYTF.

This sequence joins TRBV18 and TRBJ2-1; the match to TRBD2 covers 7 bases. The junction had 5 bases not matched to a gene; V was cut back by 1 base and J by 5 bases. This CDR3 spans 15 amino acids. In germline, CDR1 is KGHSH, CDR2 LQKENI. The CDR3, as DNA: TGTGCCAGCTCACCACAGGGCGGGGGTAACAATGAGCAGTTCTTC. Encoded protein: CASSPQGGGNNEQFF. Using reference TRBV18 and TRBJ2-1 for the parts outside the CDR3, the full variable domain is NAGVMQNPRHLVRRRGQEARLRCSPMKGHSHVYWYRQLPEEGLKFMVYLQKENIIDESGMPKERFSAEFPKEGPSILRIQQVVRGDSAAYFCASSPQGGGNNEQFFGPGTRLTVL.

The rearrangement links TRBV28 to TRBJ1-2; maybe TRBD1 (5 bases). The CDR3 is 14 amino acids. The V gene lost 5 bases and the J gene lost 4 bases, with 14 bases spanning the gap. Germline CDR1 is MDHEN and CDR2 is SYDVKM. The CDR3 coding sequence is TGTGCCAGCAGTGGGTCCGCAGGGTTCTATGGCTACACCTTC. Its protein product is CASSGSAGFYGYTF.

This sequence joins TRBV5-1 and TRBJ1-5, with D possibly being TRBD1 (5 bases). Germline V gene lookup returns CDR1 SGHRS and CDR2 YFSETQ. V lost 0 bases and J 2 bases, leaving 15 bases between the germline ends. This CDR3 spans 17 amino acids. CDR3 sequence reads: CASSLVTVAEGNQPQHF. The CDR3 region has the DNA TGCGCCAGCAGCTTGGTGACAGTTGCGGAAGGCAATCAGCCCCAGCATTTT.

The rearrangement uses TRBV5-5 and TRBJ1-1; possible D gene TRBD1, 6 bases. The CDR3 contains 14 residues. The V end lost 0 bases, the J end lost 6 bases, and 12 bases lay between the germline ends. Germline-derived CDR1 and CDR2 are SGHKS and YYEKEE (reference sequence). In DNA, the CDR3 is TGTGCCAGCAGCTTGGAGCAGGGGTTGGCTGAAGCTTTCTTT. Protein: CASSLEQGLAEAFF.

This clone was detected only once. This chain connects TRBV7-2 to TRBJ1-1; 8 bases are a match to TRBD1. The V gene end was trimmed by 5 bases and the J gene end by 11 bases; junction bases not matched to a gene: 10. The CDR3 covers 13 residues. From germline, CDR1 is SGHTA and CDR2 FQGNSA. For the CDR3, the DNA is TGTGCCAGCAGCCCGGGACAGGCCACGAAGGCTTTCTTT. Amino acids: CASSPGQATKAFF. The variable domain in full, with the rest retrieved from reference TRBV7-2 and TRBJ1-1, is GAGVSQSPSNKVTEKGKDVELRCDPISGHTALYWYRQSLGQGLEFLIYFQGNSAPDKSGLPSDRFSAERTGGSVSTLTIQRTQQEDSAVYLCASSPGQATKAFFGQGTRLTVV.

The chain is built from TRBV4-3 and TRBJ2-7; TRBD1 might be the D (6 bases). The length of the CDR3 is 13 residues. With 4 bases removed from V and 4 bases from J, the gap between germline ends came to 11 bases. Per the germline V gene, CDR1 is LGHNA and CDR2 is YSLEER. The CDR3, as DNA: TGCGCCAGCAGCCGCGGACAGTTTTACGAGCAGTACTTC. Amino acid sequence: CASSRGQFYEQYF.

CDR3 sequence reads: CASSRALPGSNSPLHF. Here the CDR3 DNA reads TGTGCCAGCAGCCGTGCACTTCCGGGATCCAATTCACCCCTCCACTTT. This chain joins TRBV27 and TRBJ1-6, with no clear D. V shed 6 bases and J shed 7 bases, with 19 bases lying between them. The CDR3 is 16 residues long. CDR1 is MNHEY and CDR2 is SMNVEV in the germline V gene (reference sequence).

J is TRBJ1-3 and V is TRBV9, with D possibly being TRBD1 (6 bases). The CDR3 extends over 15 amino acids. The V gene's germline CDR1 is SGDLS and CDR2 YYNGEE. V lost 3 bases and J 2 bases, leaving 12 bases between the germline ends. CDR3 loop: CASSASGQTGNTIYF. The CDR3 DNA sequence: TGTGCCAGCAGCGCCTCCGGACAGACTGGAAACACCATATATTTT.

The chain employs TRBV6-5 and TRBJ2-7; 7 bases match TRBD1. V was pared by 5 bases and J by 2 bases, with 6 bases of the junction left unmatched. CDR3 length: 14 residues. Germline lookup yields CDR1 MNHEY and CDR2 SVGAGI. Written as DNA, the CDR3 is TGTGCCAGCAGTCTCACGACAGGGACCTACGAGCAGTACTTC. Amino acids: CASSLTTGTYEQYF.

The chain carries TRBV11-2 and TRBJ2-2, with TRBD1 identical over 8 bases. The CDR3 runs to 15 residues. From germline, CDR1 is SGHAT and CDR2 FQNNGV. Trimming at V came to 2 bases and at J to 5 bases, leaving 4 bases not matched to a gene. The CDR3 loop reads CASSLQGAGTGELFF. CDR3 DNA: TGTGCCAGCAGCTTACAGGGGGCCGGGACCGGGGAGCTGTTTTTT. Full variable domain (remainder filled in from reference TRBV11-2 and TRBJ2-2): EAGVAQSPRYKIIEKRQSVAFWCNPISGHATLYWYQQILGQGPKLLIQFQNNGVVDDSQLPKDRFSAERLKGVDSTLKIQPAKLEDSAVYLCASSLQGAGTGELFFGEGSRLTVL.

The V call is TRBV9, the J call TRBJ2-1; D might be TRBD2 (5 bases). V shed 0 bases and J shed 10 bases, with 11 bases lying between them. Per the germline V gene, CDR1 is SGDLS and CDR2 is YYNGEE. The CDR3 extends over 13 amino acids. CDR3 sequence: CASSVGEGFEQFF. The DNA for the CDR3 is TGTGCCAGCAGCGTAGGAGAGGGTTTCGAGCAGTTCTTC.

V is TRBV5-6 and J is TRBJ1-2, with a weak D call TRBD1 (6 bases). Germline assignment: CDR1 SGHDT and CDR2 YYEEEE. The CDR3 has 14 residues. V lost 3 bases to trimming and J lost 3 bases, with 12 bases between them. CDR3 region: CASSSTGSYYGYTF. The CDR3 nucleotides read TGTGCCAGCAGCTCGACAGGTTCCTACTATGGCTACACCTTC.

This clone was recorded once. The V gene is TRBV30, the J gene TRBJ2-7; 10 bases match TRBD2. The V and J ends lost 1 base and 3 bases, in that order; junction bases with no gene match: 12. The length of the CDR3 is 17 residues. Germline V gives CDR1 GTSNPN, CDR2 SVGIG (reference sequence). CDR3 DNA: TGTGCCTGGAGTGGGGGACTAGCGAGTTACGGGCGCTACGAGCAGTACTTC. Translated, it gives CAWSGGLASYGRYEQYF.

The chain recombines TRBV7-3 with TRBJ2-4; perhaps TRBD2 as D (5 bases). Trimming took off 2 bases at V and 3 bases at J, with 8 bases between the two ends. This CDR3 spans 14 amino acids. From germline, CDR1 is SGHTA and CDR2 FQGTGA. The CDR3 sequence is CASSLGADKNIQYF. CDR3 bases: TGTGCCAGCAGCTTAGGAGCGGACAAAAACATTCAGTACTTC.

The chain employs TRBV11-2 and TRBJ2-7; D remains unclear. Trimming pared 3 bases from V and 3 bases from J, leaving 9 bases between. The length of the CDR3 is 13 residues. CDR1 and CDR2 from the germline V gene are SGHAT and FQNNGV. The CDR3 here is CASSFGTIYEQYF. As DNA, the CDR3 is TGTGCCAGCAGCTTCGGCACCATCTACGAGCAGTACTTC.

The chain combines TRBV10-3 with TRBJ2-3; TRBD1 matches 9 bases. There are 20 residues in the CDR3. CDR1 is ENHRY, CDR2 SYGVKD, per germline. The V segment lost 0 bases and the J segment 0 bases; nucleotides outside the gene matches: 13. DNA of the CDR3: TGTGCCATCAGTGAGTCGAGACAGGGGGTCCTCGTATCTAGCACAGATACGCAGTATTTT. Amino acids: CAISESRQGVLVSSTDTQYF.

The chain recombines TRBV4-1 with TRBJ2-2; no clear D. Germline V gene data show CDR1 as MGHRA and CDR2 as YSYEKL. The CDR3 spans 13 residues. V lost 4 bases and J lost 5, with 8 bases in between. CDR3 residues: CASSPTNTGELFF. The CDR3 DNA follows: TGCGCCAGCAGCCCAACAAATACCGGGGAGCTGTTTTTT.

The V gene is TRBV19, the J gene TRBJ1-1; unclear D gene. Germline V gives CDR1 LNHDA, CDR2 SQIVND (reference sequence). The germline V and J ends were trimmed by 6 bases and 0 bases, with 8 bases remaining between them. This CDR3 is built from 13 residues. CDR3 protein: CASSLILNTEAFF. In DNA, the CDR3 is TGTGCCAGTAGCCTCATACTGAACACTGAAGCTTTCTTT.

The chain uses TRBV5-4 and TRBJ2-5, with TRBD2 as a possible D gene (6 bases). The V end was cut by 0 bases, the J end by 5 bases, with 14 bases between. Germline V lookup: CDR1 SGHNT, CDR2 YYREEE (reference sequence). The CDR3 extends over 15 amino acids. CDR3 in amino acids: CASSLARAGGETQYF. The CDR3 nucleotides are TGTGCCAGCAGCTTGGCGAGGGCTGGGGGGGAGACCCAGTACTTC.